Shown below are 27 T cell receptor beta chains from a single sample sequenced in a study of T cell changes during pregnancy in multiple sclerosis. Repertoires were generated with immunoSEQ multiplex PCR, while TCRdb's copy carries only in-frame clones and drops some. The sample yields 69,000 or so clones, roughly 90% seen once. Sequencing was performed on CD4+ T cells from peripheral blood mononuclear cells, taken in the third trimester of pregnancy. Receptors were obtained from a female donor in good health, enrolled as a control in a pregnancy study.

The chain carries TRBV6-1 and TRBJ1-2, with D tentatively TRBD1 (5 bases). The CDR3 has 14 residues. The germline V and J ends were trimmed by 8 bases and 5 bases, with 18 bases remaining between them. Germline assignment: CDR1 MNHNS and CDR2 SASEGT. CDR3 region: CASDMGGAGYGYTF. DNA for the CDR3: TGTGCCAGCGACATGGGGGGAGCTGGGTATGGCTACACCTTC.

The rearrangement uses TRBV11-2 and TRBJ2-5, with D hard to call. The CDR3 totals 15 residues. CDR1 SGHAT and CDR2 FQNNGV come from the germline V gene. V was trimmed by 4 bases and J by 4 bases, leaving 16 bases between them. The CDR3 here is CASSSSMRPSETQYF. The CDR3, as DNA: TGTGCCAGCAGCTCCTCCATGAGGCCGTCAGAGACCCAGTACTTC.

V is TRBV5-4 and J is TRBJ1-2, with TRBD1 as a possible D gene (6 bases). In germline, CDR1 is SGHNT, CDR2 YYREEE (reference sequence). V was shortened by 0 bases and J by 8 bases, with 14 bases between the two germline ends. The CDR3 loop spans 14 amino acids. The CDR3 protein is CASSLAANREGYTF. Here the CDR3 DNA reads TGTGCCAGCAGCTTGGCAGCCAACAGGGAAGGCTACACCTTC.

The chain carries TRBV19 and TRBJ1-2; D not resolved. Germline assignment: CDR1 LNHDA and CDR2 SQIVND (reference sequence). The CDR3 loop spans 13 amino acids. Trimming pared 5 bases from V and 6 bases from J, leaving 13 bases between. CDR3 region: CASSPLVGNGYTF. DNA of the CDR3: TGTGCCAGTAGTCCCCTGGTGGGCAATGGCTACACCTTC.

This chain's CDR3 is CASITAGTIGEDTQYF. The CDR3 DNA reads TGTGCCAGTATTACCGCCGGGACTATAGGGGAAGATACGCAGTATTTT. The chain combines TRBV19 with TRBJ2-3, with 7 bases that match TRBD2. The V segment lost 7 bases and the J segment 5 bases; nucleotides outside the gene matches: 15. Germline CDR1 LNHDA, CDR2 SQIVND (reference sequence). The CDR3 spans 16 residues.

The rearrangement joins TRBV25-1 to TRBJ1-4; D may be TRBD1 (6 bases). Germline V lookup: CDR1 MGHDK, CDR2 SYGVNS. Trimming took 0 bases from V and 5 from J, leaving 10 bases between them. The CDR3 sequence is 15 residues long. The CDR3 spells CASSEYGGPNEKLFF. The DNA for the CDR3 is TGTGCCAGCAGTGAATACGGGGGGCCAAATGAAAAACTGTTTTTT.

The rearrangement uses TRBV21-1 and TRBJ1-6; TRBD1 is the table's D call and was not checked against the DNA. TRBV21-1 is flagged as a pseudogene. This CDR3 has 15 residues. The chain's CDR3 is CASSKSGDSNSPLHF. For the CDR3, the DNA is TGTGCCAGCAGCAAAAGTGGGGACAGTAATTCACCCCTCCACTTT.

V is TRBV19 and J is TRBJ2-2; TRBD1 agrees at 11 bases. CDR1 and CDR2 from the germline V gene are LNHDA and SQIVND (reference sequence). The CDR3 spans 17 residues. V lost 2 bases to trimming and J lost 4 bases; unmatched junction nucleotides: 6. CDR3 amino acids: CASSIYLGTGGTGELFF. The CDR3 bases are TGTGCCAGTAGTATATATCTAGGGACAGGGGGCACCGGGGAGCTGTTTTTT.

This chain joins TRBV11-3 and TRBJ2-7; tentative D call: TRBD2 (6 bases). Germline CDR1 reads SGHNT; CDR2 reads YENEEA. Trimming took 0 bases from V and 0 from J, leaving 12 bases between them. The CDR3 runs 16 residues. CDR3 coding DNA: TGTGCCAGCAGCTTAGAGGGGGGAAGAAGCTCCTACGAGCAGTACTTC. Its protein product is CASSLEGGRSSYEQYF.

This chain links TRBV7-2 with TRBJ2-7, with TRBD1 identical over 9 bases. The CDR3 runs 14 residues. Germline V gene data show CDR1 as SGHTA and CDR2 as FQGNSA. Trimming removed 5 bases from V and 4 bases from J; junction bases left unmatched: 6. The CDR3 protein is CASSQPQGAYEQYF. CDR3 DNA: TGTGCCAGCAGCCAGCCACAGGGGGCATACGAGCAGTACTTC. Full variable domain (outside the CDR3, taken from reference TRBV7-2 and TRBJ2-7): GAGVSQSPSNKVTEKGKDVELRCDPISGHTALYWYRQSLGQGLEFLIYFQGNSAPDKSGLPSDRFSAERTGGSVSTLTIQRTQQEDSAVYLCASSQPQGAYEQYFGPGTRLTVT.

CDR3 nucleotide sequence: TGTGCCAGCCGACGAGGGGGTATTGGAAACACCATATATTTT. Its translation is CASRRGGIGNTIYF. The chain uses TRBV11-2 and TRBJ1-3, with D perhaps TRBD1 (6 bases). CDR1 is SGHAT, CDR2 FQNNGV, per germline. There are 14 residues in the CDR3. V gave up 8 bases and J gave up 3 bases, with 14 bases separating them. The full variable domain, rest sourced from reference TRBV11-2 and TRBJ1-3, is EAGVAQSPRYKIIEKRQSVAFWCNPISGHATLYWYQQILGQGPKLLIQFQNNGVVDDSQLPKDRFSAERLKGVDSTLKIQPAKLEDSAVYLCASRRGGIGNTIYFGEGSWLTVV.

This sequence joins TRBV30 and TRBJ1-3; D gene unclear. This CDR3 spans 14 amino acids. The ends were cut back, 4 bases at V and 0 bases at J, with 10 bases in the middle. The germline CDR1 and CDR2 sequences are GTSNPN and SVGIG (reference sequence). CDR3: CAWTSGSSGNTIYF. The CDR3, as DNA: TGTGCCTGGACCTCAGGAAGCTCTGGAAACACCATATATTTT.

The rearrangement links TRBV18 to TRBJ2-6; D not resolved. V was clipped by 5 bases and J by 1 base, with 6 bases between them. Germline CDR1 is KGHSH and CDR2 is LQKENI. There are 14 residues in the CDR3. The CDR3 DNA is TGTGCCAGCTCATCCTCGTCTGGGGCCAACGTCCTGACTTTC. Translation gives CASSSSSGANVLTF.

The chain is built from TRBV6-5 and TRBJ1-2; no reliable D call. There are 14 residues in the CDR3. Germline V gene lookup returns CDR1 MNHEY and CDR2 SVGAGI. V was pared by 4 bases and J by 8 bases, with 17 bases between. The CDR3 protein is CASSSLSQATGYTF. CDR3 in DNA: TGTGCCAGCAGTTCCCTCTCGCAGGCAACGGGCTACACCTTC.

DNA for the CDR3: TGTGCCGCGAGGCAGGGTTACGAGCAGTACTTC. It is translated as CAARQGYEQYF. The genes are TRBV27 and TRBJ2-7; a possible D gene is TRBD1 (5 bases). Germline CDR1 MNHEY, CDR2 SMNVEV (reference sequence). The CDR3 has 11 residues. With 11 bases removed from V and 4 bases from J, the gap between germline ends came to 12 bases.

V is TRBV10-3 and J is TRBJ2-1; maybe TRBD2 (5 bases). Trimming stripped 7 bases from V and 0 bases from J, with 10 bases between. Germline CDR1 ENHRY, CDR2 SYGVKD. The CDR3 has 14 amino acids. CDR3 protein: CAITDYSSYNEQFF. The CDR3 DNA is TGTGCCATCACCGACTATAGCTCCTACAATGAGCAGTTCTTC.

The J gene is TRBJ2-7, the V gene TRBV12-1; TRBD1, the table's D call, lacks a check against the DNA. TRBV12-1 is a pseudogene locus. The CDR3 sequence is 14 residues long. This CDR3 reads CASSFVGTGYEQYF. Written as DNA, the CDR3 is TGTGCCAGCAGCTTTGTTGGGACAGGGTACGAGCAGTACTTC.

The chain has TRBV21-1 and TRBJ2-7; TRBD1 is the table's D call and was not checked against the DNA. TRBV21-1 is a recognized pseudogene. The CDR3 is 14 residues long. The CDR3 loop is CASTERGTGCEQYF. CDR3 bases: TGTGCCAGCACCGAACGCGGGACAGGGTGCGAGCAGTACTTC.

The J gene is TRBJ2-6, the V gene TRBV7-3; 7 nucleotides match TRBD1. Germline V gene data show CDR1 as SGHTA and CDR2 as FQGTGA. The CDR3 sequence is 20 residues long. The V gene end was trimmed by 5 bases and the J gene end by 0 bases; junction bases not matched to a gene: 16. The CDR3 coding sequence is TGTGCCAGCAGCCCGGGAACAGGGGCTACGCTTCGCTCTGGGGCCAACGTCCTGACTTTC. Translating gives CASSPGTGATLRSGANVLTF. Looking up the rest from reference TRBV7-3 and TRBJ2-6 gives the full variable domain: GAGVSQTPSNKVTEKGKYVELRCDPISGHTALYWYRQSLGQGPEFLIYFQGTGAADDSGLPNDRFFAVRPEGSVSTLKIQRTERGDSAVYLCASSPGTGATLRSGANVLTFGAGSRLTVL.

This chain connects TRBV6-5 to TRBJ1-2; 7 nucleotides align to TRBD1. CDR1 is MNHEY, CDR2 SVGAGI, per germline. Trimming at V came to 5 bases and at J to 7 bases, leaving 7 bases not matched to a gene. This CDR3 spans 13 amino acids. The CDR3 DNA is TGTGCCAGCAGTCAGGGGGAATACTCTGGCTACACCTTC. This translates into CASSQGEYSGYTF.

The CDR3 protein is CASSIYEGSISGANVLTF. The CDR3 DNA follows: TGTGCCAGTAGTATTTATGAGGGATCAATTTCTGGGGCCAACGTCCTGACTTTC. The chain employs TRBV19 and TRBJ2-6; TRBD2 is a possible D gene (5 bases). The length of the CDR3 is 18 residues. The germline V gene encodes CDR1 LNHDA and CDR2 SQIVND (reference sequence). V was trimmed by 3 bases and J by 1 base, leaving 16 bases between them.

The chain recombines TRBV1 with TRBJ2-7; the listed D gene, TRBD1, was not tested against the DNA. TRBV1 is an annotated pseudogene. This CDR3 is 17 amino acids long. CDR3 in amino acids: CTSSQDSGQGHNGEQYF. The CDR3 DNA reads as TGCACCAGCAGCCAAGATTCGGGACAGGGGCATAACGGCGAGCAGTACTTC.

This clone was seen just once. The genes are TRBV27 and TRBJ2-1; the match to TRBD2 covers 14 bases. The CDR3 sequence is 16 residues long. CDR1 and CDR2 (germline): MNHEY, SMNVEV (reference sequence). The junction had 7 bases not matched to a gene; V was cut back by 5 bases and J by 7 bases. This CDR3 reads CASSPRLAGGQNEQFF. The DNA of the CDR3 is TGTGCCAGCAGTCCCCGACTAGCGGGGGGGCAAAATGAGCAGTTCTTC.

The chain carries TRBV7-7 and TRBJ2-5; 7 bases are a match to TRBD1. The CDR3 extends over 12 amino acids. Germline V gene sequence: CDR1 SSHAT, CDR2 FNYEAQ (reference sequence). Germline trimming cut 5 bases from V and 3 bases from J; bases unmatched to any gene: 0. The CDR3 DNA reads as TGTGCCAGCAGCCAGGGGGAAGAGACCCAGTACTTC. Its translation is CASSQGEETQYF.

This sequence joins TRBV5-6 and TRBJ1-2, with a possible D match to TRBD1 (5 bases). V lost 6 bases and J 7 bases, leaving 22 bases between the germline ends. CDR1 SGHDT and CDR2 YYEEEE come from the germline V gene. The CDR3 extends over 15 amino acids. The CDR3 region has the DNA TGTGCCAGCAACCCAAGGGGCAGGGTGGATGGTGGCTACACCTTC. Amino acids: CASNPRGRVDGGYTF.

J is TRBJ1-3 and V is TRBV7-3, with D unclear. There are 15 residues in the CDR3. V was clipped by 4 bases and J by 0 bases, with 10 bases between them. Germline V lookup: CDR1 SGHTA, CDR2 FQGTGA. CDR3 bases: TGTGCCAGCAGCTCAGGACTTAACTCTGGAAACACCATATATTTT. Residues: CASSSGLNSGNTIYF. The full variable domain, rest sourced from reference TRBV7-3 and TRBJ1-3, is GAGVSQTPSNKVTEKGKYVELRCDPISGHTALYWYRQSLGQGPEFLIYFQGTGAADDSGLPNDRFFAVRPEGSVSTLKIQRTERGDSAVYLCASSSGLNSGNTIYFGEGSWLTVV.

The CDR3 reads CASSQRTGGIFSPLHF. DNA for the CDR3: TGTGCCAGCAGCCAAAGGACAGGGGGAATTTTTTCACCCCTCCACTTT. The rearrangement links TRBV7-9 to TRBJ1-6, with 10 bases that match TRBD1. Germline V CDR1 and CDR2: SEHNR, FQNEAQ (reference sequence). The trim removed 5 bases at V and 9 bases at J, leaving 10 bases unmatched. CDR3 size: 16 residues.